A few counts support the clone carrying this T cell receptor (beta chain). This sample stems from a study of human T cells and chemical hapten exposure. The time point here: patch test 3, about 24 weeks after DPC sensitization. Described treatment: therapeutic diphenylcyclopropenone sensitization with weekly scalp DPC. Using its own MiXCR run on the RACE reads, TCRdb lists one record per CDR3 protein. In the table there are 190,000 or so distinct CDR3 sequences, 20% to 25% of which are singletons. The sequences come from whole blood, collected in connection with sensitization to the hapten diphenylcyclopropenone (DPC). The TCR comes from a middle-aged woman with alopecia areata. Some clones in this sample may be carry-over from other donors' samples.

CDR3 loop: CSVEVVGAETQYF. CDR3 nucleotide sequence: TGCAGCGTTGAAGTTGTGGGGGCAGAGACCCAGTACTTC. V is TRBV29-1 and J is TRBJ2-5; D is possibly TRBD1 (6 bases). CDR3 length: 13 residues. The V end was cut by 1 base, the J end by 4 bases, with 10 bases between. CDR1 and CDR2 (germline): SQVTM, ANQGSEA.